This T cell receptor (beta chain) was obtained from a study of blood T cell repertoires in COVID-19 (dated by TCRdb to 2018 to 2020). About the full investigation: The collaborator samples originated in the United States, Italy and Spain and spanned the acute and convalescent phases of COVID-19. The material from the prospective study consisted of cDNA or gDNA derived from T cells, B-cell-depleted T cells, or PBMCs. Deeply sampled blood TCRbeta repertoires from subjects exposed to, actively infected with, or recovered from COVID-19 were included in the dataset. The repertoires were released in a freely available public database intended as a resource for research on the immune response to SARS-CoV-2. Samples came from the ongoing ImmuneRACE study (first 160 participants) plus 1,254 subjects from 6 global collaborators. A de-identified subject ID, COVID-19 status, age in years and sex were almost always included in the sample metadata. HLA class I and class II types, where available, came from metadata supplied by the sample provider rather than from assay-based typing. Summary of the overall study and its limitations: Clinical and demographic metadata were provided uncurated, with the amount varying by source and participant.

Participants in the prospective study were aged roughly 18 to 100 years, lived in some 24 United States geographic areas, and enrolled through a virtual design. In the prospective study, participants were assigned to cohorts based on the clinical history participants reported in a screening survey and a study questionnaire. For ImmuneRACE Cohort 3, a participant was defined as recovered based on two consecutive negative NP/OP PCR tests, clearance by a healthcare professional, or resolution of symptoms. Mobile phlebotomists in the prospective study collected whole blood, serum and a nasopharyngeal or oropharyngeal swab from every participant. Additional blood draws and questionnaires over a 2-month period could optionally be provided by prospective study participants. Blood samples from the prospective study were shipped frozen or at room temperature prior to DNA extraction. TCRbeta CDR3 regions were amplified from genomic DNA by means of the immunoSEQ Assay, a bias-controlled multiplex PCR. As for the original processing: Nucleated cell counts per sample were estimated from amplification of reference gene primers within the assay. To quantify the absolute abundance of each unique TCRbeta CDR3 rearrangement, sequence reads were collapsed and filtered. For each sample, productive Simpson clonality was calculated as the square root of Simpson's diversity index over productive rearrangements. TCRdb carries this immuneACCESS record with in-frame sequences only. Its versions omit some clonotypes, under half of them owing to an unresolved V gene in the studies checked, with the rest unexplained. The V and J calls and clone size come from that table; D and trimming were worked out from the DNA. In this sample the table shows fewer than 400,000 clones, around nine tenths of which occur a single time. The ten largest make up over 4.5% of the sample.

Here V drops 4 bases and J drops 4 bases, and the junction holds 9 bases not matched to any gene. There are 15 amino acids in the CDR3, from cysteine to phenylalanine inclusive. Just CDR3 DNA is preserved here, 45 bases in frame from base 1. CDR1 and CDR2 (SGHRS, YFSETQ) derive from the germline V gene. As concerns this clone: Its antigen remains unidentified. The input lacks base qualities; no much larger clone sits a single base away.

The sample comprised PBMCs or T cells enriched from blood (not recorded which). This receptor was obtained from a man younger than 40 who had recovered from COVID-19. The chain is assembled from TRBV5-1 and TRBJ1-2, with 8 junctional bases fitting TRBD1. The encoded CDR3 is CASSPGQGAVYGYTF. In nucleotides, the sequence is TGCGCCAGCAGCCCCGGACAGGGAGCTGTCTATGGCTACACCTTC.